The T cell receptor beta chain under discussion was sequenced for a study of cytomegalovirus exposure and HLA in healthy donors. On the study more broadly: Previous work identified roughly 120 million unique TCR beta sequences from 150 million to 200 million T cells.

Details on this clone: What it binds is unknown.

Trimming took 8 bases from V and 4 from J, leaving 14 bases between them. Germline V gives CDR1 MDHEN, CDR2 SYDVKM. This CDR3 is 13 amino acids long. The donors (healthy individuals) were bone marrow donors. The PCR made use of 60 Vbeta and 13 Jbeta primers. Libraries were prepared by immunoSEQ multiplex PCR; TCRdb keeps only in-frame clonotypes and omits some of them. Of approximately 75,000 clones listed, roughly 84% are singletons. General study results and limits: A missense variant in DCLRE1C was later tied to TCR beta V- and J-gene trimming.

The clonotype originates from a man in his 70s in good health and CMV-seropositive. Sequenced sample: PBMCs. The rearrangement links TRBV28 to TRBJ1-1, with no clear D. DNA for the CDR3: TGTGCCAGCCCCTCTCCCTCGAGCACTGAAGCTTTCTTT. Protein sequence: CASPSPSSTEAFF.